This entry describes one TCR beta chain. The data belong to a study of CDR3 diversity in severe acne. J was trimmed by 6 bases and V by 4 bases; bases with no gene match: 19. Germline CDR1 reads SGHVS; CDR2 reads FQNEAQ. The CDR3 runs 19 residues. Via MiXCR, TCRdb re-called the PCR reads, giving one row per CDR3 protein. The table includes 89,000 or so distinct CDR3 sequences, 45% to 50% detected once. The chain carries TRBV7-8 and TRBJ2-3, with 10 bases identical to TRBD2. The receptor was derived from a male donor in good health, serving as a control. The sample comprised blood. This CDR3 reads CASSSPGFSGLAAGDTQYF. In nucleotides, the CDR3 is TGTGCCAGCAGCTCCCCCGGGTTTTCTGGACTAGCGGCCGGGGATACGCAGTATTTT.